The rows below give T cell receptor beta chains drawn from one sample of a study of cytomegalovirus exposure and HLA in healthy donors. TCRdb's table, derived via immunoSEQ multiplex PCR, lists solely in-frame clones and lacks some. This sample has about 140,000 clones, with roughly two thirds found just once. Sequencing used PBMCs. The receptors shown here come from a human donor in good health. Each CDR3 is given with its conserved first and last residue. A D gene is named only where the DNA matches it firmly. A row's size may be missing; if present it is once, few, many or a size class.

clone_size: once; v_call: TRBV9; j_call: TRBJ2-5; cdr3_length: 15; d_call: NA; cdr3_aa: CASSVVADIQETQYF; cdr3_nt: TGTGCCAGCAGCGTAGTGGCAGATATTCAAGAGACCCAGTACTTC
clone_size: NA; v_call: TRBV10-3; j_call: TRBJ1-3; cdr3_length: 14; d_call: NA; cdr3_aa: CAITTGEPGNTIYF; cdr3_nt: TGTGCCATCACGACAGGCGAGCCTGGAAACACCATATATTTT
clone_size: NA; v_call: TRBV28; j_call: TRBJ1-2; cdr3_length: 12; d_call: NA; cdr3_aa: CASVGGFYGYTF; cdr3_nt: TGTGCCAGCGTCGGAGGGTTCTATGGCTACACCTTC
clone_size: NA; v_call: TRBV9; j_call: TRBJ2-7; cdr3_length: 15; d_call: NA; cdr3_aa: CASSVAPGSNYEQYF; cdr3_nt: TGTGCCAGCAGCGTAGCTCCCGGGAGTAACTACGAGCAGTACTTC
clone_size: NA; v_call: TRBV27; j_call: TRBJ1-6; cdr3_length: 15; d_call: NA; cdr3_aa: CASRAGSSYNSPLHF; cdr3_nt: TGTGCCAGCAGGGCAGGAAGCTCCTATAATTCACCCCTCCACTTT
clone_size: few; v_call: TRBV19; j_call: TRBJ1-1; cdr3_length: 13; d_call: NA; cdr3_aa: CASTSQANTEAFF; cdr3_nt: TGTGCCAGTACAAGCCAGGCGAACACTGAAGCTTTCTTT
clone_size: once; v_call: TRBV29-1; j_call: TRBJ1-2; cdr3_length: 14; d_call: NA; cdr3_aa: CSVEGGTDAYGYTF; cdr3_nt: TGCAGCGTTGAAGGAGGCACTGACGCCTATGGCTACACCTTC
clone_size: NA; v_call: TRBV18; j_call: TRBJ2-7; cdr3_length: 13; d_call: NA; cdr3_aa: CASSLSGSYEQYF; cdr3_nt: TGTGCCAGCTCACTTAGCGGCTCCTACGAGCAGTACTTC
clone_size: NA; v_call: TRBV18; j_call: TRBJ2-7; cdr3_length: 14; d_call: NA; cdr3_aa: CASSPSGLGYEQYF; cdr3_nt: TGTGCCAGCTCACCCAGCGGGTTGGGGTACGAGCAGTACTTC
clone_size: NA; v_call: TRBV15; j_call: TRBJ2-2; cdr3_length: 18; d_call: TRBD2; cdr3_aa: CATTPGERGAPDTGELFF; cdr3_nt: TGTGCCACCACTCCCGGGGAGCGGGGGGCTCCGGACACCGGGGAGCTGTTTTTT
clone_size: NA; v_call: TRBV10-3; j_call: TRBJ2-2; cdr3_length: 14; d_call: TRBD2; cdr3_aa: CAIAGGANTGELFF; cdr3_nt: TGTGCCATCGCGGGGGGGGCGAACACCGGGGAGCTGTTTTTT
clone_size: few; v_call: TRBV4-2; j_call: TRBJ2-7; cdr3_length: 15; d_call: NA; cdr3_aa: CASSLSQAETYEQYF; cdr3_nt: TGTGCCAGCAGCCTGAGCCAGGCTGAGACCTACGAGCAGTACTTC
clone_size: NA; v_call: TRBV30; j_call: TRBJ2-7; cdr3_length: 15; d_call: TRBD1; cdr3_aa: CAWSGPLTGIREQYF; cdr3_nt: TGTGCCTGGAGTGGCCCTCTGACAGGGATTCGCGAGCAGTACTTC
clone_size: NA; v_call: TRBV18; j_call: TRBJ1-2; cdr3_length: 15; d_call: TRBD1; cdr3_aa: CASSPRTGRGYGYTF; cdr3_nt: TGTGCCAGCTCACCTAGGACAGGGCGCGGCTATGGCTACACCTTC
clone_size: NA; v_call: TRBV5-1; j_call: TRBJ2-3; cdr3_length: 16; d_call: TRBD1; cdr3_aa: CASSPGTGGSTDTQYF; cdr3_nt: TGCGCCAGCAGTCCCGGGACAGGGGGTAGCACAGATACGCAGTATTTT
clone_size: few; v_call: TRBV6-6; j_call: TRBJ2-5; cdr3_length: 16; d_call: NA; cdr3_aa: CASSRRTVLARETQYF; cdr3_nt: TGTGCCAGCAGCCGCAGGACAGTCCTGGCGAGGGAGACCCAGTACTTC
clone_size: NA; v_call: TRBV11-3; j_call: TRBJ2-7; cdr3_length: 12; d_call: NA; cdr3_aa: CASTGRTYEQYF; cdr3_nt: TGTGCATCCACCGGGAGAACCTACGAGCAGTACTTC
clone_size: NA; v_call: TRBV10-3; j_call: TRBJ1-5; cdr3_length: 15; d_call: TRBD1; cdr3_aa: CAISAPGQGNQPQHF; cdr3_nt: TGTGCCATCAGTGCGCCGGGACAGGGCAATCAGCCCCAGCATTTT
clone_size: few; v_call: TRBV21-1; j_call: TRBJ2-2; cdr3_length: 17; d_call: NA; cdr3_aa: CASARKDRNGNTGELFF; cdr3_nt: TGTGCCAGCGCTCGAAAAGACAGGAACGGGAACACCGGGGAGCTGTTTTTT
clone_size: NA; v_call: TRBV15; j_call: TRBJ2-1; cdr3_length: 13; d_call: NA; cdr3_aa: CATSRDLDRREFF; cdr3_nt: TGTGCCACCAGCAGAGATCTGGACAGGAGGGAGTTCTTC
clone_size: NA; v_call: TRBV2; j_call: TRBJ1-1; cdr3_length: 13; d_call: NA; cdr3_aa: CASTGAVNTEAFF; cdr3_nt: TGTGCCAGCACCGGAGCTGTGAACACTGAAGCTTTCTTT
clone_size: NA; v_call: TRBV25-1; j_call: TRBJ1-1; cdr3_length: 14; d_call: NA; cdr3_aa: CASTQAGPNTEAFF; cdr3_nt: TGTGCCAGCACCCAGGCGGGGCCGAACACTGAAGCTTTCTTT
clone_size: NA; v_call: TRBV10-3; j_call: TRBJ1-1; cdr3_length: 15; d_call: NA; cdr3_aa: CAISETVGGGTEAFF; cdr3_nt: TGTGCCATCAGTGAAACGGTTGGGGGGGGAACTGAAGCTTTCTTT
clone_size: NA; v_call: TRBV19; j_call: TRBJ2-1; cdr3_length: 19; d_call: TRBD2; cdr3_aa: CASNPGRGLDPRQNNEQFF; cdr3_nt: TGTGCCAGTAATCCCGGGAGGGGACTAGACCCCCGACAAAACAATGAGCAGTTCTTC
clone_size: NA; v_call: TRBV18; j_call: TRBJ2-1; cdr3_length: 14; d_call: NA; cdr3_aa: CASSPPQGYNEQFF; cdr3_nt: TGTGCCAGCTCACCACCGCAGGGGTACAATGAGCAGTTCTTC
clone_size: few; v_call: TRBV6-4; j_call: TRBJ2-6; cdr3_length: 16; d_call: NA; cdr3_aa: CASSDSDSSGANVLTF; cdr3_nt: TGTGCCAGCAGTGACTCGGACAGCTCTGGGGCCAACGTCCTGACTTTC
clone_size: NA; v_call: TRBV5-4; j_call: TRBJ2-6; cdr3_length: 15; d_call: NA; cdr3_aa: CASNSRRDGANVLTF; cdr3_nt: TGTGCCAGCAACTCTAGGAGGGATGGGGCCAACGTCCTGACTTTC
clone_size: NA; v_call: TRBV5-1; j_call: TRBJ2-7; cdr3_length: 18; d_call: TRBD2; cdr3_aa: CASSLAVQEREPTYEQYF; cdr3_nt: TGCGCCAGCAGCTTGGCAGTACAGGAGCGGGAGCCAACCTACGAGCAGTACTTC
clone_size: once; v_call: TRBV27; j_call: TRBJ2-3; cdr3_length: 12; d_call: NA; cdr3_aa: CASSPRGDTQYF; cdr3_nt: TGTGCCAGCAGTCCCCGAGGAGATACGCAGTATTTT
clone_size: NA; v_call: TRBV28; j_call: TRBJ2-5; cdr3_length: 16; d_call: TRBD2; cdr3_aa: CASSFGVGGRQETQYF; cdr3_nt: TGTGCCAGCAGTTTCGGTGTCGGGGGGAGACAAGAGACCCAGTACTTC
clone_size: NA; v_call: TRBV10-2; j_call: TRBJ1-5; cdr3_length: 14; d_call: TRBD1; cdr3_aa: CASRDRGYNQPQHF; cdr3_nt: TGCGCCAGCAGGGACAGGGGCTACAATCAGCCCCAGCATTTT
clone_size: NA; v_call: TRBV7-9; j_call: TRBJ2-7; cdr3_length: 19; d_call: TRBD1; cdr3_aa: CASSSIPGYRGQVGYEQYF; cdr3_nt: TGTGCCAGCAGCTCTATCCCCGGGTACAGGGGGCAGGTGGGATACGAGCAGTACTTC
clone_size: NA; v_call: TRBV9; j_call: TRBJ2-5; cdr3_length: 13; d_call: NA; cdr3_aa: CASSVDEGWPQYF; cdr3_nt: TGTGCCAGCAGCGTAGATGAGGGTTGGCCCCAGTACTTC
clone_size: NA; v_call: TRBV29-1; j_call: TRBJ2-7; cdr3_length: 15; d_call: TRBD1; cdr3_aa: CSVNTPDRGLYEQYF; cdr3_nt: TGCAGCGTTAACACCCCCGACAGGGGACTTTACGAGCAGTACTTC
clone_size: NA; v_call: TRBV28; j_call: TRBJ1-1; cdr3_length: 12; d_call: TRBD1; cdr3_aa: CASGTVNTEAFF; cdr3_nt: TGTGCCAGCGGGACAGTGAACACTGAAGCTTTCTTT
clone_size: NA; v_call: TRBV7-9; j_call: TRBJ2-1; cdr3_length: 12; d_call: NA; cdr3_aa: CASSPIPNEQFF; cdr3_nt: TGTGCCAGCAGCCCAATTCCCAATGAGCAGTTCTTC
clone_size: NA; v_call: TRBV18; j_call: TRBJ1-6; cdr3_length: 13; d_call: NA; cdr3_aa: CASSPHGNSPLHF; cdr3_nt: TGTGCCAGCTCACCCCACGGGAATTCACCCCTCCACTTT